The 20 T cell receptor beta chains in this list originate from one sample, sequenced in a study of CD8+CD57+ T cells in acquired aplastic anemia. Profiling that covered TCR beta VDJ and CDR3 relied on genomic DNA as its template. TCRdb processed the reads anew with MiXCR; each CDR3 protein has one entry. The repertoire holds 150,000 to 200,000 distinct CDR3 sequences, with approximately 49% as singletons. The sample was sorted CD4+, CD8+, or CD8+CD57+ T cells (not recorded which) from PBMCs. These receptors originate from a human donor in good health.

The chain recombines TRBV12-3 or TRBV12-4 with TRBJ1-2; a possible D gene is TRBD1 (5 bases). The length of the CDR3 is 13 residues. The V end lost 3 bases, the J end lost 7 bases, and 12 bases lay between the germline ends. The CDR3 DNA reads TGTGCCAGCAGTTTGGCGGGACCTAGTGGCTACACCTTC. This gives the protein CASSLAGPSGYTF.

This clonotype was counted ten times or more. This sequence joins TRBV20-1 and TRBJ2-3; D unresolved. The germline CDR1 and CDR2 sequences are DFQATT and SNEGSKA (reference sequence). The CDR3 runs to 13 residues. Trimming stripped 4 bases from V and 0 bases from J, with 8 bases between. For the CDR3, the DNA is TGCAGTGCTATCCTGGGTAGCACAGATACGCAGTATTTT. This gives the protein CSAILGSTDTQYF.

CDR3 sequence reads: CASRYRTSGPYNEQFF. The CDR3 bases are TGTGCCAGCAGATATAGGACTAGCGGGCCCTACAATGAGCAGTTCTTC. V gene TRBV5-6 combines with J gene TRBJ2-1; 11 bases map to TRBD2. Trimming took 5 bases from V and 2 from J; bases not matched to a gene: 6. The CDR3 length is 16 residues. Germline V lookup: CDR1 SGHDT, CDR2 YYEEEE.

The V call is TRBV19, the J call TRBJ1-1, with D tentatively TRBD1 (5 bases). CDR3 size: 13 residues. The V gene lost 7 bases and the J gene lost 7 bases, with 16 bases spanning the gap. Germline values: CDR1 LNHDA, CDR2 SQIVND (reference sequence). The CDR3: CASTMRQGSEAFF. The CDR3 DNA reads as TGTGCCAGTACCATGCGGCAGGGTAGTGAAGCTTTCTTT. Drawing the rest from reference TRBV19 and TRBJ1-1, the complete variable domain is DGGITQSPKYLFRKEGQNVTLSCEQNLNHDAMYWYRQDPGQGLRLIYYSQIVNDFQKGDIAEGYSVSREKKESFPLTVTSAQKNPTAFYLCASTMRQGSEAFFGQGTRLTVV.

Points on this clonotype: This may come from a read error, since a much larger clone is one base off. The V and J genes are TRBV5-1 and TRBJ1-5, with D possibly being TRBD1 (5 bases). Deletions cut 1 base from V and 6 bases from J, with 14 bases between. The CDR3 is made up of 15 amino acids. Germline V gene lookup returns CDR1 SGHRS and CDR2 YFSETQ. CDR3 nucleotide sequence: TGCGCCAGCAGCTTGAGGAGACAGATCAGTCAGCCCCAGCATTTT. Translation gives CASSLRRQISQPQHF.

This clonotype was recorded many times. The chain has TRBV7-9 and TRBJ2-6; D gene ambiguous. The CDR3 consists of 16 residues. V gave up 6 bases and J gave up 0 bases, with 12 bases separating them. CDR1 is SEHNR and CDR2 is FQNEAQ in the germline V gene (reference sequence). CDR3 nucleotide sequence: TGTGCCAGCAGTCCCCCTGGAAACTCTGGGGCCAACGTCCTGACTTTC. Encoded protein: CASSPPGNSGANVLTF.

The genes are TRBV15 and TRBJ2-1, with 7 bases lining up with TRBD2. Germline V gene sequence: CDR1 LNHNV, CDR2 YYDKDF (reference sequence). The CDR3 contains 16 residues. The V and J ends lost 0 bases and 9 bases, in that order; junction bases with no gene match: 11. CDR3 sequence (DNA): TGTGCCACCAGCAGAGATGGGAGCGGGGTGTCTTTTGAGCAGTTCTTC. Translation: CATSRDGSGVSFEQFF.

The chain joins TRBV20-1 to TRBJ2-5; 7 bases are shared with TRBD2. The V and J ends lost 1 base and 5 bases, in that order; junction bases with no gene match: 7. This CDR3 contains 14 residues. Per the germline V gene, CDR1 is DFQATT and CDR2 is SNEGSKA (reference sequence). The CDR3 DNA is TGCAGTGCTAGAGGATCAGCGGGATCCGAGACCCAGTACTTC. It codes for CSARGSAGSETQYF.

This clonotype occurred many times. The chain is built from TRBV20-1 and TRBJ1-1; TRBD1 agrees at 9 bases. Unmatched junction bases numbered 9, after V lost 1 base and J lost 6 bases. The germline V gene encodes CDR1 DFQATT and CDR2 SNEGSKA (reference sequence). This CDR3 comprises 15 residues. The CDR3 region is CSARAQGQGTSEAFF. The CDR3 DNA reads TGCAGTGCTAGAGCCCAGGGACAGGGAACTTCTGAAGCTTTCTTT.

The rearrangement joins TRBV7-2 to TRBJ2-2, with D unclear. The CDR3 is made up of 14 amino acids. Trimming cost V 1 base and J 5 bases, with 8 bases left between them. In germline, CDR1 is SGHTA, CDR2 FQGNSA. CDR3 in amino acids: CASSLVSDTGELFF. The CDR3, as DNA: TGTGCCAGCAGCTTAGTTTCAGATACCGGGGAGCTGTTTTTT.

A note on this clonotype: Since a much larger clone is just one base distant, this may be a read error. The chain is built from TRBV12-3 or TRBV12-4 and TRBJ1-2; no clear D. The CDR3 runs 14 residues. DNA of the CDR3: TGTGCCAGCAGTTGGAACCGAGGAACGGGTGGCTACATCTTC. Translation: CASSWNRGTGGYIF.

The chain joins TRBV10-2 to TRBJ2-5; D is uncertain. The germline CDR1 and CDR2 sequences are WSHSY and SAAADI. This CDR3 is 14 amino acids long. V was cut by 0 bases and J by 7 bases, with 12 bases left in between. The CDR3 nucleotides are TGCGCCAGCAGTGAGTCGACCGGTCACAGGACCCAGTACTTC. Its translation: CASSESTGHRTQYF.

This clonotype came up once. The chain links TRBV10-3 to TRBJ2-2, with 7 positions matching TRBD1. Germline V gives CDR1 ENHRY, CDR2 SYGVKD. The CDR3 has 14 amino acids. Germline trimming cut 3 bases from V and 3 bases from J; bases unmatched to any gene: 1. The chain's CDR3 is CAISEQGYTGELFF. CDR3 bases: TGTGCCATCAGTGAACAGGGGTACACCGGGGAGCTGTTTTTT.

The rearrangement uses TRBV25-1 and TRBJ2-2; D unclear. Looked up from germline, CDR1 is MGHDK and CDR2 is SYGVNS. V lost 1 base and J 2 bases, leaving 8 bases between the germline ends. The CDR3 sequence is 15 residues long. CDR3 sequence reads: CASSEFNTNTGELFF. In DNA form, the CDR3 reads TGTGCCAGCAGTGAATTTAACACCAACACCGGGGAGCTGTTTTTT.

This clonotype was seen a few times. The chain recombines TRBV18 with TRBJ2-5; D is perhaps TRBD2 (6 bases). In germline, CDR1 is KGHSH, CDR2 LQKENI. With 3 bases removed from V and 5 bases from J, the gap between germline ends came to 16 bases. This CDR3 spans 15 amino acids. The CDR3 loop reads CASSPASDSRETQYF. The CDR3 DNA reads as TGTGCCAGCTCACCTGCTAGCGACTCCCGGGAGACCCAGTACTTC.

On this clonotype: A read error may be the cause here, since a much bigger clone is one base away. The genes are TRBV7-3 and TRBJ2-1, with D maybe TRBD1 (5 bases). V was pared by 5 bases and J by 6 bases, with 14 bases between. The CDR3 extends over 14 amino acids. Germline V gene data show CDR1 as SGHTA and CDR2 as FQGTGA. This CDR3 is CASSHQGRANEQFF. CDR3 sequence (DNA): TGTGCCAGCAGCCATCAGGGCAGGGCCAATGAGCAGTTCTTC.

This clonotype appeared many times. The rearrangement uses TRBV25-1 and TRBJ1-2; 7 positions agree with TRBD1. CDR1 is MGHDK and CDR2 is SYGVNS in the germline V gene. V lost 2 bases, J lost 0 bases, and 3 bases stayed unmatched. There are 15 residues in the CDR3. The CDR3 DNA reads TGTGCCAGCAGTGAAAAGGGGACAGCTAACTATGGCTACACCTTC. This encodes CASSEKGTANYGYTF.

This clonotype was counted ten times or more. V gene TRBV7-9 combines with J gene TRBJ2-7; the D is unclear. This CDR3 comprises 12 residues. V gave up 1 base and J gave up 5 bases, with 6 bases separating them. In germline, CDR1 is SEHNR, CDR2 FQNEAQ (reference sequence). In DNA, the CDR3 is TGTGCCAGCAGCTTAGTTCCCCACGAGCAGTACTTC. It codes for CASSLVPHEQYF.

The rearrangement links TRBV25-1 to TRBJ1-1, with TRBD1 matching over 8 bases. The CDR3 has 16 residues. V gave up 5 bases and J gave up 11 bases; unmatched junction bases: 19. The germline CDR1 and CDR2 sequences are MGHDK and SYGVNS. As DNA, the CDR3 is TGTGCCAGCAGTAACCCCGGGACAGGCACCCAGGTTGATGCTTTCTTT. This translates into CASSNPGTGTQVDAFF.

This clonotype was seen many times. The chain is built from TRBV4-3 and TRBJ2-7; 10 bases match TRBD1. CDR1 is LGHNA, CDR2 YSLEER, per germline. Trimming at V came to 1 base and at J to 5 bases, leaving 8 bases not matched to a gene. The CDR3 has 16 residues. CDR3 region: CASSQGGDRGLDEQYF. In nucleotides, the CDR3 is TGCGCCAGCAGCCAAGGAGGGGACAGGGGACTGGACGAGCAGTACTTC.